The entry below describes one T cell receptor beta chain. The target antigen is unknown. The data stem from a study of T cell repertoires in cytomegalovirus infection. Study details: The authors relied on CMV epitopes, both recently identified HLA-C-restricted and well-studied HLA-B-restricted.

TCRdb reprocessed the reads via MiXCR and lists one record per CDR3 protein. Seen here are about 900,000 distinct CDR3 sequences, approximately 31% observed once, and the top ten hold 10% to 15%. The TCR originated in a human donor in good health (CMV status not recorded). Some clones in this sample may be carry-over from other donors' samples. Here the sequenced sample was cultured CD8+ T cells from PBMCs, taken from culture after CMV antigen stimulation.

In DNA, the CDR3 is TGCGCCAGCAGGCGCTTAGGGGACGCCGGTGAAGCTTTCTTT. The encoded protein is CASRRLGDAGEAFF. The chain recombines TRBV4-3 with TRBJ1-1; D is possibly TRBD1 (5 bases). Deletions cut 6 bases from V and 7 bases from J, with 18 bases between. CDR3 length: 14 amino acids. Germline assignment: CDR1 LGHNA and CDR2 YSLEER.